Shown below are 15 T cell receptor beta chains from a single sample sequenced in a study of blood T cells in healthy people across ages. A second PCR, run for about 7 to 11 cycles, used a sample-barcoded 5' primer plus a J-beta primer mix. TCRdb re-called the 5' RACE reads with MiXCR, one entry per CDR3 protein. Of 720,000 or so distinct CDR3 sequences in the sample, approximately 40% are singletons; the top ten hold around 30%. The specimen sequenced was blood. These receptors all stem from a man aged 80 or over in good health.

The chain couples TRBV4-1 to TRBJ1-1; TRBD1 matches at 7 bases. V shed 8 bases, J shed 3 bases, and the junction held 18 bases outside the gene matches. CDR1 and CDR2 (germline): MGHRA, YSYEKL. The CDR3 has 17 residues. CDR3 sequence reads: CASRASSQGMGYTEAFF. Written as DNA, the CDR3 is TGCGCCAGCCGCGCTTCATCACAGGGGATGGGGTACACTGAAGCTTTCTTT.

With regard to this clonotype: At one boundary the junction diverges from the germline segment, which might be a read error. The V gene is TRBV20-1, the J gene TRBJ1-2, with a tentative D call TRBD1 (6 bases). The CDR3 is made up of 12 amino acids. Looked up from germline, CDR1 is DFQATT and CDR2 is SNEGSKA (reference sequence). CDR3 loop: CSASPGAHGYNF. Written as DNA, the CDR3 is TGCAGTGCTAGTCCGGGGGCCCATGGCTACAACTTC.

This clonotype was seen more than once but under ten times. This chain joins TRBV7-2 and TRBJ2-1; D not resolved. The germline CDR1 and CDR2 sequences are SGHTA and FQGNSA. V lost 4 bases and J 2 bases, leaving 12 bases between the germline ends. CDR3 length: 15 residues. The CDR3 DNA sequence: TGTGCCAGCAGCTCGTCCCCCGGAGCCTACAATGAGCAGTTCTTC. Encoded protein: CASSSSPGAYNEQFF.

This clonotype has a handful of counts. A read error may be the cause here, since a much bigger clone is one base away. The chain has TRBV7-7 and TRBJ2-3, with 9 positions matching TRBD2. Germline V gives CDR1 SSHAT, CDR2 FNYEAQ (reference sequence). CDR3 size: 17 residues. Here the CDR3 DNA reads TGTGCTAGCAGCGCCGGACGAGGGCGGGAGGGCCTCGATACGCAGTATTTT. Its protein is CASSAGRGREGLDTQYF.

This clonotype has more than one count but fewer than ten. This sequence joins TRBV6-1 and TRBJ1-5, with TRBD1 matching 9 bases. V gave up 5 bases and J gave up 5 bases; unmatched junction bases: 4. In germline, CDR1 is MNHNS, CDR2 SASEGT. The CDR3 has 14 residues. CDR3: CASSLRQGDQPQHF. The CDR3 coding sequence is TGTGCCAGCAGTCTTAGACAGGGGGATCAGCCCCAGCATTTT.

The chain carries TRBV20-1 and TRBJ2-3; perhaps D is TRBD1 or TRBD2 (6 bases each). V lost 5 bases, J lost 1 base, and 16 bases lay in between. Germline V lookup: CDR1 DFQATT, CDR2 SNEGSKA (reference sequence). The CDR3 totals 15 residues. CDR3 DNA: TGCAGTGCTCTTCCCCTAAGGGGGGGCACAGATACGCAGTATTTT. Translated, it gives CSALPLRGGTDTQYF.

This clonotype was detected only a few times. V and J are TRBV20-1 and TRBJ1-4; weak D call: TRBD1 (5 bases). This CDR3 has 12 residues. The germline gives CDR1 DFQATT, CDR2 SNEGSKA (reference sequence). V lost 3 bases to trimming and J lost 5 bases, with 7 bases between them. CDR3 in DNA: TGCAGTGCTAGCCAGGGAAATGAAAAACTGTTTTTT. Protein sequence: CSASQGNEKLFF.

The chain employs TRBV16 and TRBJ2-2; TRBD2 agrees at 7 bases. The CDR3 length is 15 residues. The J segment lost 5 bases and the V segment lost 2 bases, leaving 5 bases of the junction unmatched. Looked up from germline, CDR1 is KGHSY and CDR2 is FQNENV. CDR3 sequence (DNA): TGTGCCAGCAGCCAAGTGCAGCGGGATACCGGGGAGCTGTTTTTT. Translation: CASSQVQRDTGELFF.

This clonotype has only a few counts. J is TRBJ2-1 and V is TRBV7-8, with D perhaps TRBD1 or TRBD2 (5 bases each). Germline V gene data show CDR1 as SGHVS and CDR2 as FQNEAQ. CDR3 length: 15 residues. V was clipped by 5 bases and J by 1 base, with 12 bases between them. The CDR3 nucleotides read TGTGCCAGCAGCGTCCCTTGGGGGTCCTACAATGAGCAGTTCTTC. Its protein is CASSVPWGSYNEQFF.

This chain links TRBV3-1 with TRBJ2-7; D unclear. The J call may be in error: the DNA end matches TRBJ2-5 better. The CDR3 is 12 amino acids. Germline V gene data show CDR1 as LGHDT and CDR2 as YNNKEL (reference sequence). CDR3 in DNA: TGTGCCAGCAGCCAAGACGAAGAGACCCAGTACTTC. Its translation is CASSQDEETQYF.

This clonotype was counted once. This sequence joins TRBV10-1 and TRBJ2-1; D perhaps matches TRBD2 (5 bases). The end of the DNA aligns better with TRBJ2-7, so the J call may be wrong. The CDR3 sequence is 15 residues long. Germline CDR1 and CDR2: WNHNN and SYGVQD (reference sequence). CDR3 coding DNA: TGCGCCAGCAGTCTAAGTAGTAGCGTCTACAATGAGCAGTACTTC. Protein: CASSLSSSVYNEQYF.

A few counts support this clonotype. V gene TRBV6-1 combines with J gene TRBJ1-4; TRBD1 matches 8 bases. The CDR3 is 16 residues long. From germline, CDR1 is MNHNS and CDR2 SASEGT. After removal of 6 bases from V and 1 base from J, the junction contained 7 bases not matched to a gene. The CDR3 region has the DNA TGTGCCAGCAGCAACCGACAGGGGAGAACTAATGAAAAACTGTTTTTT. This gives the protein CASSNRQGRTNEKLFF.

The sample holds many counts of this clonotype. V and J are TRBV10-1 and TRBJ2-5; the match to TRBD2 covers 7 bases. Germline assignment: CDR1 WNHNN and CDR2 SYGVQD (reference sequence). Germline trimming cut 6 bases from V and 3 bases from J; bases unmatched to any gene: 7. CDR3 length: 14 amino acids. The CDR3 DNA is TGCGCCAGCAGCTCCGGGACTAACAAAGAGACCCAGTACTTC. Protein: CASSSGTNKETQYF.

A remark on this clonotype: The germline gene is not matched at one end of the junction; a read error may be the cause. V gene TRBV6-4 combines with J gene TRBJ2-1; no reliable D call. In germline, CDR1 is MRHNA, CDR2 SNTAGT. The CDR3 spans 14 residues. The CDR3 DNA is TGTGCCAACAGTGACCTTGGGCGAGAGAATGAGCAGTTCTTC. Translating gives CANSDLGRENEQFF.

The rearrangement joins TRBV24-1 to TRBJ2-3; the D is unclear. Germline loops: CDR1 KGHDR, CDR2 SFDVKD. There are 14 residues in the CDR3. The V end was cut by 3 bases, the J end by 3 bases, with 9 bases between. CDR3 sequence reads: CATSDPSRTDTQYF. Written as DNA, the CDR3 is TGTGCCACCAGTGATCCCAGCCGTACAGATACGCAGTATTTT.